One sample yielded the 5 T cell receptor beta chains listed below, sequenced in a study of OX40 agonist ivuxolimab in advanced cancers. TCRdb's copy holds only in-frame clones and misses some; the assay was immunoSEQ multiplex PCR. This sample has about 82,000 clones, with just under 95% found just once. The sample was CD4+ or CD8+ T cells sorted from blood, taken in a trial of the OX40 agonist ivuxolimab. The receptors were gathered from an adult with an advanced solid tumor such as melanoma, head and neck, liver or kidney cancer.

This chain joins TRBV18 and TRBJ2-5, with a weak D call TRBD2 (5 bases). The V end lost 3 bases, the J end lost 5 bases, and 10 bases lay between the germline ends. The V gene's germline CDR1 is KGHSH and CDR2 LQKENI. The CDR3 has 13 residues. The CDR3 bases are TGTGCCAGCTCACCCGGACTCAGGGAGACCCAGTACTTC. It codes for CASSPGLRETQYF.

This clone occurred a few times. This chain connects TRBV5-4 to TRBJ1-2, with D unresolved. This CDR3 spans 12 amino acids. Trimming left V 4 bases short and J 4 bases short, with 8 bases between. Germline V gene sequence: CDR1 SGHNT, CDR2 YYREEE (reference sequence). CDR3 sequence: CASSMDGYGYTF. The CDR3 DNA follows: TGTGCCAGCAGCATGGACGGCTATGGCTACACCTTC.

The genes are TRBV25-1 and TRBJ2-7; 9 nucleotides agree with TRBD1. Germline V gene lookup returns CDR1 MGHDK and CDR2 SYGVNS. The CDR3 consists of 16 residues. Trimming took 5 bases from V and 1 from J; bases not matched to a gene: 9. The CDR3 nucleotides read TGTGCCAGCAGTCAATCCGGGACAGGGCGATCCTACGAGCAGTACTTC. The encoded protein is CASSQSGTGRSYEQYF.

The gene calls are TRBV10-3 and TRBJ2-1; TRBD1 is a possible D gene (6 bases). The CDR3 has 15 residues. Trimming removed 1 base at V and 9 bases at J, with 16 bases between. The germline V gene has CDR1 ENHRY and CDR2 SYGVKD. CDR3 sequence: CAISELSGDFGEQFF. As DNA, the CDR3 is TGTGCCATCAGTGAGTTGTCAGGGGATTTTGGTGAGCAGTTCTTC.

The rearrangement links TRBV6-1 to TRBJ2-2; weak D call: TRBD1 (6 bases). This CDR3 spans 18 amino acids. Trimming shortened V by 3 bases and J by 0 bases, and 17 bases separated the two germline ends. Germline CDR1 is MNHNS and CDR2 is SASEGT. CDR3 nucleotides: TGTGCCAGCAGTGACAGGGTGCCAGGGGCGGCGAACACCGGGGAGCTGTTTTTT. Amino acids: CASSDRVPGAANTGELFF.